The present TCR beta chain was sequenced within a study of identical twins (TCRdb year 2016). With respect to the entire study: To test whether fetal clonotypes persist, the study used deep sequencing on TCR alpha and beta repertoires from monozygotic twins, unrelated adults of various ages, and cord blood. Replicate twin experiments were performed at different times using different library preparation protocols to rule out contamination.

As concerns this clonotype: The antigen it binds to is not known. Within one base of it there is no much larger clone, and no base qualities were kept.

All donors were healthy Caucasians. Three pairs of female monozygotic twins, all aged roughly 18 to 29 years, were included in the twin cohort. RNA for TCR libraries was isolated from peripheral blood mononuclear cells. The method was 5' RACE. TCRdb lists the instrument as Illumina HiSeq 2000. Template switching introduced a universal primer binding site; the final cDNA contained a unique molecular identifier, enabling accurate counting of TCR cDNA molecules. Specific primers in the conserved constant-segment region were used to synthesize first-strand cDNA for TCR alpha and beta chains. Each cDNA library was double barcoded, with a SMART-Mk sample barcode plus Illumina barcodes, to control for contamination. Two successive PCR steps introduced TruSeq adapter sequences along with Illumina sample barcodes. Sequencing of the TCR alpha and beta cDNA libraries was done on the Illumina HiSeq platform using custom primers. As for the original processing: Raw reads were processed with MiGEC to extract unique molecular identifiers, and MiXCR was used to determine CDR3 positions. Recombination models were inferred per individual with the repgenHMM and IGoR tools using an EM algorithm. The analysis of shared clonotypes was done with the tcR package in R, with sharing normalized by the product of cloneset sizes. To study raw recombination without the effects of thymic and clonal selection, out-of-frame nonproductive sequences were analyzed. TCRdb cleaned the public reads at Q25 with fastp, built clones with MiXCR and kept in-frame beta chains. Under each unique CDR3 protein, matching rows form one entry showing the most common genes and DNA. The V and J calls were determined by TCRdb, not by the authors. The sample has 570,000 or so distinct CDR3 sequences on record, approximately 10% of them singletons. Roughly 3.2% of the sample is taken by the ten largest.

Spanning cysteine to phenylalanine, the CDR3 consists of 15 amino acids. This entry keeps only the CDR3 DNA: 45 bases, framed from base 1. Study-level results and caveats: Out-of-frame TCR alpha sequences shared between twins showed an excess of low generation-probability sequences compared with coincidental sharing between unrelated individuals. Excess twin sharing in beta out-of-frame sequences was weaker because fewer shared sequences lowered the signal-to-noise ratio. In monozygotic twins, out-of-frame TCR alpha sharing was systematically underestimated by recombination models, although the models agreed with sharing between unrelated individuals. Conclusions relied on cross-sectional statistical analysis, since the same donors could not be followed over many years. Invariant T cells such as MAIT and iNKT could partly confound zero-insertion analyses, although diverse VJ usage argued against such confounding for most clonotypes. Abundant cord blood beta clonotypes had fewer insertions, young adult naive repertoires showed a similar but weaker trend, and memory repertoires showed no such trend.

The sample was also reused in another study, on yellow fever vaccine responses in identical twins. According to the second study: According to the authors, in identical twins the way T cells responded to vaccination appeared partly convergent and partly personalized. The study precisely tracked vaccine-responding T cell clones in identical twins.

The receptor was isolated from a woman in her late teens or twenties in good health. The chain links TRBV21-1 with TRBJ2-5; the table's D call, TRBD1, was not checked against the DNA. TRBV21-1 is shown as a pseudogene. Sequenced material: PBMCs. The bases are TGTGCCAGCACCCAACCGACAGGGCTCCAAGAGACCCAGTACTTC. This yields the protein CASTQPTGLQETQYF.